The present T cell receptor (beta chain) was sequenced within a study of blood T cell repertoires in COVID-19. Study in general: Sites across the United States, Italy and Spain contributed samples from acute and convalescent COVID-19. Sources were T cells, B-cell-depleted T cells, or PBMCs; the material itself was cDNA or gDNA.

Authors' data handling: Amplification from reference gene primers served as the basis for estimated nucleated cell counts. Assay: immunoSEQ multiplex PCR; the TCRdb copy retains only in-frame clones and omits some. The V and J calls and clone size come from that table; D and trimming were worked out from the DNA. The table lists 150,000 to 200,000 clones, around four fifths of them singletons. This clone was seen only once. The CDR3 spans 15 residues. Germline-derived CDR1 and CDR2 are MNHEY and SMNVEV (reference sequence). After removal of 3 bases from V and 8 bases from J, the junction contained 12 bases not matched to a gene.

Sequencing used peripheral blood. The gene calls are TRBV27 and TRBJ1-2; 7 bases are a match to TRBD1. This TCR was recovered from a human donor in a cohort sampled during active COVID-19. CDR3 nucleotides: TGTGCCAGCAGTTTTGGACCGGGACAGCTCGTAGGCTACACCTTC. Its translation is CASSFGPGQLVGYTF.